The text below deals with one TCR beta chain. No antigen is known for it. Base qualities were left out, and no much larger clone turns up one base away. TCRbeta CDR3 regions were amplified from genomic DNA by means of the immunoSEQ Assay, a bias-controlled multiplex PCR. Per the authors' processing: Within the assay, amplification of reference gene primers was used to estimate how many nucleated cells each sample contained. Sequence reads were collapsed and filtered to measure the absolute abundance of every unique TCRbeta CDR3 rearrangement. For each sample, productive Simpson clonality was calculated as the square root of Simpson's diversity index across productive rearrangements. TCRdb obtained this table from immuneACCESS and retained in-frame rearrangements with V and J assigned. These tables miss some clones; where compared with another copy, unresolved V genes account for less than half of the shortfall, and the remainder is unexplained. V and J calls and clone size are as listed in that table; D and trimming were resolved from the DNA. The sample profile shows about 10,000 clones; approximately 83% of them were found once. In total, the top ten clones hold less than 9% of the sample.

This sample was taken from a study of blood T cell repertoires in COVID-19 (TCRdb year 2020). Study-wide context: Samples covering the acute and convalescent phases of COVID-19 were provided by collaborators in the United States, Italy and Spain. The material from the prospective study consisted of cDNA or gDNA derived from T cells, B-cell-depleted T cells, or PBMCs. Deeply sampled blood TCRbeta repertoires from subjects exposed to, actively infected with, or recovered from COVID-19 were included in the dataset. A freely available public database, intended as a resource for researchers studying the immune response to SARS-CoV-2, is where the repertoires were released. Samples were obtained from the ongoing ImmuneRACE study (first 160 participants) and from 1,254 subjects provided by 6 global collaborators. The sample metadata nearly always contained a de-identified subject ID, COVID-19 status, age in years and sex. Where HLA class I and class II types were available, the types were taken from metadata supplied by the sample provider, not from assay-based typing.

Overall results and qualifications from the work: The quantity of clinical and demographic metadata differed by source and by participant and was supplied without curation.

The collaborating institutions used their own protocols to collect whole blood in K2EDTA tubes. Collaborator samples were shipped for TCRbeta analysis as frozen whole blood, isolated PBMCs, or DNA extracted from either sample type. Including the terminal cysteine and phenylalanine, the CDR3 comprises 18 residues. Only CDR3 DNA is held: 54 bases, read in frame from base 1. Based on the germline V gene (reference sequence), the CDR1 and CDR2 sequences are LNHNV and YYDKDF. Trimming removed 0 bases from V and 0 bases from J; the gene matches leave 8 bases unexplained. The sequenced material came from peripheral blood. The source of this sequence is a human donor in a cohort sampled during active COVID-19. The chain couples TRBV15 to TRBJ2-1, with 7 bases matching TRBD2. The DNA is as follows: TGTGCCACCAGCAGAGACCGGACTAGTGACCCCTCCTACAATGAGCAGTTCTTC. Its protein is CATSRDRTSDPSYNEQFF. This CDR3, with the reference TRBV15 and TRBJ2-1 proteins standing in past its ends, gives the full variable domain DAMVIQNPRYQVTQFGKPVTLSCSQTLNHNVMYWYQQKSSQAPKLLFHYYDKDFNNEADTPDNFQSRRPNTSFCFLDIRSPGLGDTAMYLCATSRDRTSDPSYNEQFFGPGTRLTVL.